This T cell receptor (beta chain) was identified during a study of identical twins (TCRdb year 2016). Broadly, across the study: To test whether fetal clonotypes persist, this study deep-sequenced TCR alpha and beta repertoires from monozygotic twins, from unrelated adults of various ages, and from cord blood. To rule out contamination, the twin experiments were replicated at different times with different library preparation protocols. Broader findings and caveats from the paper: Fewer insertions were carried by abundant cord blood beta clonotypes, a similar but weaker trend appeared in young adult naive repertoires, and no such trend appeared in memory repertoires. Compared with coincidental sharing between unrelated individuals, an excess of low generation-probability sequences was observed among out-of-frame TCR alpha sequences shared between twins. Because the same donors could not be followed over many years, the conclusions relied on cross-sectional statistical analysis. The excess sharing between twins in beta out-of-frame sequences was weaker because fewer shared sequences reduced the signal-to-noise ratio. Zero-insertion analyses could be partly confounded by invariant T cells such as MAIT and iNKT, although diverse VJ usage argued against such confounding for most clonotypes. In monozygotic twins, recombination models systematically underestimated out-of-frame TCR alpha sharing, but the models matched the sharing seen between unrelated individuals.

Only healthy Caucasian donors were included. Using Miltenyi CD45RO+ enrichment and human naive T-cell isolation kits, memory (CD45RO+) and naive T cells were isolated from PBMC. The library relied on 5' RACE. The run used an Illumina HiSeq 2000. Template switching introduced a universal primer binding site; the final cDNA contained a unique molecular identifier, enabling accurate counting of TCR cDNA molecules. Specific primers in the conserved constant-segment region were used to synthesize first-strand cDNA for the TCR alpha and beta chains. Each cDNA library was double barcoded, with a SMART-Mk sample barcode plus Illumina barcodes, to control for contamination. TruSeq adapter sequences along with Illumina sample barcodes were introduced in two successive PCR steps. The TCR alpha and beta cDNA libraries were sequenced on the Illumina HiSeq platform using custom primers. Per the authors' processing: MiGEC was used to process raw reads and extract unique molecular identifiers, and MiXCR was used to find CDR3 positions. For each individual, recombination models were inferred using an EM algorithm with the repgenHMM and IGoR tools. Shared clonotypes were analyzed with the tcR package in R, and sharing was normalized by the product of cloneset sizes. Out-of-frame nonproductive sequences were analyzed to study raw recombination free of thymic and clonal selection effects. TCRdb trimmed public reads at Q25 via fastp, called clones via MiXCR and kept in-frame beta chains. Merged by CDR3 protein, the rows form single entries marked with the most common genes and DNA. Here the V and J calls rest on TCRdb's processing, not on the authors' analysis. The sample profile shows approximately 94,000 distinct CDR3 sequences; 4.5% to 6.5% of them were found once. The ten largest clones represent less than 15% of the sample.

The table lists this clonotype with many counts. Which antigen it targets is not known. There are no base qualities to consult, and no much larger clone falls within one base. Via the germline V gene, CDR1 is SQVTM and CDR2 ANQGSEA. V is reduced by 4 bases and J by 1 base, leaving a spacing of 17 bases between them. From its cysteine to its phenylalanine, the CDR3 spans 16 amino acids. The DNA shown is the 48-base CDR3, in frame from base 1. The TCR was taken from a woman in her forties or fifties in good health. The chain links TRBV29-1 with TRBJ2-1; there is no confident call for the D gene. Specimen: memory T cells sorted from blood. The cell subset or site label, as the study defines it: CD45RO+ enriched T cells. The nucleotide sequence reads as follows: TGCAGCGTTGTGGGCCTTACAAGAGGATCCTACAATGAGCAGTTCTTC. It is translated as CSVVGLTRGSYNEQFF.